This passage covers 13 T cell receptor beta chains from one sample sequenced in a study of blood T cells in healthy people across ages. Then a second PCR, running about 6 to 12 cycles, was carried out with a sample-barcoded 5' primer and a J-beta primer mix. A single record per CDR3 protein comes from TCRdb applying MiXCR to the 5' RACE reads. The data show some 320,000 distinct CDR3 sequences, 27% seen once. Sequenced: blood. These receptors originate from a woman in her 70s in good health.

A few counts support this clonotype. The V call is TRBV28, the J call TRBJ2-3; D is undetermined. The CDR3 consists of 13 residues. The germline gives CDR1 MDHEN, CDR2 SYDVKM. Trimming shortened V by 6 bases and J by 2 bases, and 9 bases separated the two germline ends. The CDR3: CASSPTDTDTQYF. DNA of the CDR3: TGTGCCAGCAGCCCAACAGACACAGATACGCAGTATTTT. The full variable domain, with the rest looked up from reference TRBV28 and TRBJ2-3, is DVKVTQSSRYLVKRTGEKVFLECVQDMDHENMFWYRQDPGLGLRLIYFSYDVKMKEKGDIPEGYSVSREKKERFSLILESASTNQTSMYLCASSPTDTDTQYFGPGTRLTVL.

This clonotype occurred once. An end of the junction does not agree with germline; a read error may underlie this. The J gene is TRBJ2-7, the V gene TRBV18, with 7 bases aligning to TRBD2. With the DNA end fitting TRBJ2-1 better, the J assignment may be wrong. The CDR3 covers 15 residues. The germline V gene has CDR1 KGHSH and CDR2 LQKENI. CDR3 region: CASSQGSGNYNQQFF. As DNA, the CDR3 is TGTGCCAGCTCACAGGGAAGCGGGAACTACAATCAGCAGTTCTTC.

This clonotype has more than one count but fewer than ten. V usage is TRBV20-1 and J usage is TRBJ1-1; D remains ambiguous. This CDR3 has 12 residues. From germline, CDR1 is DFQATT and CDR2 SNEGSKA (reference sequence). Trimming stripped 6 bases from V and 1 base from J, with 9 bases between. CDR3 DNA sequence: TGCAGTGCCAGCCGGGAGAACACTGAAGCTTTCTTT. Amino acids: CSASRENTEAFF.

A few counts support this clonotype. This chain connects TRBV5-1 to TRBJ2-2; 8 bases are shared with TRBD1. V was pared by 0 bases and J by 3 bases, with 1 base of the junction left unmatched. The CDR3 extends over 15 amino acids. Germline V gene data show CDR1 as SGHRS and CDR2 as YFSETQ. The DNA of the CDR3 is TGCGCCAGCAGCTTGGGACAGGGGTACACCGGGGAGCTGTTTTTT. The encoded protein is CASSLGQGYTGELFF.

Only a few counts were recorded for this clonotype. In DNA form, the CDR3 reads TGCGCCAGCAGCGCCGGGACTAGCGTTTACAATGAGCAGTTCTTC. Encoded protein: CASSAGTSVYNEQFF. The chain joins TRBV5-1 to TRBJ2-1; 10 bases line up with TRBD2. The CDR3 length is 15 residues. Per the germline V gene, CDR1 is SGHRS and CDR2 is YFSETQ. V gave up 4 bases and J gave up 4 bases; unmatched junction bases: 5.

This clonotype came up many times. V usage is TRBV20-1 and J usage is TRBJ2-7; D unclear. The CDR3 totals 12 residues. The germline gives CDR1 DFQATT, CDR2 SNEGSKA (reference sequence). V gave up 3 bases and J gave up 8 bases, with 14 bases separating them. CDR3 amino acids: CSASLRVDQQYF. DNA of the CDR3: TGCAGTGCTAGTCTCCGAGTGGACCAGCAGTACTTC.

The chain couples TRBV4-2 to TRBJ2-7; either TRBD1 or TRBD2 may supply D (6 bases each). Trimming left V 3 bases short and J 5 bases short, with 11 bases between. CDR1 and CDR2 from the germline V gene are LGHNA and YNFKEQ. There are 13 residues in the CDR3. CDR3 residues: CASSHGGTNEQYF. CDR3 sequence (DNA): TGTGCCAGCAGCCATGGGGGGACAAACGAGCAGTACTTC.

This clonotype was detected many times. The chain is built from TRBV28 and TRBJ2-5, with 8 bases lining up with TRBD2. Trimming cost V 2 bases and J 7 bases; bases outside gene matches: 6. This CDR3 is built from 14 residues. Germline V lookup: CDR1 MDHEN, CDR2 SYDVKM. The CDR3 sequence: CASSLAAGVGTQYF. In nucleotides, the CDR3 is TGTGCCAGCAGTTTAGCAGCGGGAGTGGGGACCCAGTACTTC. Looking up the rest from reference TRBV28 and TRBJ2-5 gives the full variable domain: DVKVTQSSRYLVKRTGEKVFLECVQDMDHENMFWYRQDPGLGLRLIYFSYDVKMKEKGDIPEGYSVSREKKERFSLILESASTNQTSMYLCASSLAAGVGTQYFGPGTRLLVL.

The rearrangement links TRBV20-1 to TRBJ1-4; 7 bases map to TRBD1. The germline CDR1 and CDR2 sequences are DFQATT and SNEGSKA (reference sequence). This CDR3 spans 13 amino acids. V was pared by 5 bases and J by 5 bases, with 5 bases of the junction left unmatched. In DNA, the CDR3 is TGCAGTGCTCGGGACAGTCAAAATGAAAAACTGTTTTTT. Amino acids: CSARDSQNEKLFF.

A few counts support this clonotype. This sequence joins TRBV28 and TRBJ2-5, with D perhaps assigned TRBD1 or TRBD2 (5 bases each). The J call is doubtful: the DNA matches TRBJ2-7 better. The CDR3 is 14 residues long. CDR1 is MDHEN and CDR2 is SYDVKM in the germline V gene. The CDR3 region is CASRPGPDSYEQYF. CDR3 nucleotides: TGTGCCAGCAGGCCGGGGCCAGATTCCTACGAGCAGTACTTC.

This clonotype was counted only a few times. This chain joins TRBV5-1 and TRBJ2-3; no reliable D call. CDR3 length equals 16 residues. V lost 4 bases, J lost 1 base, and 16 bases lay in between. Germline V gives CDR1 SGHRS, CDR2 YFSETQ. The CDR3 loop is CASSLNPSTRTDTQYF. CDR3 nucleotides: TGCGCCAGCAGCCTGAACCCTAGTACCCGCACAGATACGCAGTATTTT.

The CDR3 here is CASRIRQGGETQYF. DNA for the CDR3: TGTGCCAGCAGGATCCGACAGGGCGGCGAGACCCAGTACTTC. The chain uses TRBV28 and TRBJ2-5, with 7 bases that match TRBD1. The germline CDR1 and CDR2 sequences are MDHEN and SYDVKM. The CDR3 consists of 14 residues. J lost 5 bases, V lost 6 bases, and 9 bases had no gene match.

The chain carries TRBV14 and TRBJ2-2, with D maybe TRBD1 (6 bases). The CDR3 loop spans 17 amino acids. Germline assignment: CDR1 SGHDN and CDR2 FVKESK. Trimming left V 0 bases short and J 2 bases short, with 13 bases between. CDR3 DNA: TGTGCCAGCAGCCAAGATAAAGGGACACTAAACACCGGGGAGCTGTTTTTT. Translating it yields CASSQDKGTLNTGELFF.